The text below deals with one T cell receptor (beta chain). What it binds is not known. Per the germline V gene, CDR1 is SGHRS and CDR2 is YFSETQ. The CDR3 has 14 amino acids. V was cut by 4 bases and J by 3 bases, with 13 bases left in between. The sample comes from a study of T cell responses to AZD1222 COVID-19 vaccine. Findings and caveats of the study: Vaccine-associated CD4 TCRs ranged over spike, dominating at 160-218 and 743-854. Every sample of the repertoires postdated the peak T cell response. Unmutated regions of variants are reportedly targeted by nearly half of spike-specific TCRs. The donor cohort was predominantly white British with a female majority, and clonal diversity may have been underestimated.

TCRdb's copy holds only in-frame clones and misses some; the assay was immunoSEQ multiplex PCR. The sample records tens of thousands of clones, 70% to 80% being singletons. The sample was peripheral blood, taken 28 days after the second dose of the MenACWY control vaccine. The genes are TRBV5-1 and TRBJ1-2, with a tentative D call TRBD1 (5 bases). This receptor was taken from an adult who received the MenACWY meningococcal vaccine as a control. CDR3 region: CASSPGLGDYGYTF. CDR3 DNA sequence: TGCGCCAGCAGCCCTGGCCTGGGGGACTATGGCTACACCTTC.